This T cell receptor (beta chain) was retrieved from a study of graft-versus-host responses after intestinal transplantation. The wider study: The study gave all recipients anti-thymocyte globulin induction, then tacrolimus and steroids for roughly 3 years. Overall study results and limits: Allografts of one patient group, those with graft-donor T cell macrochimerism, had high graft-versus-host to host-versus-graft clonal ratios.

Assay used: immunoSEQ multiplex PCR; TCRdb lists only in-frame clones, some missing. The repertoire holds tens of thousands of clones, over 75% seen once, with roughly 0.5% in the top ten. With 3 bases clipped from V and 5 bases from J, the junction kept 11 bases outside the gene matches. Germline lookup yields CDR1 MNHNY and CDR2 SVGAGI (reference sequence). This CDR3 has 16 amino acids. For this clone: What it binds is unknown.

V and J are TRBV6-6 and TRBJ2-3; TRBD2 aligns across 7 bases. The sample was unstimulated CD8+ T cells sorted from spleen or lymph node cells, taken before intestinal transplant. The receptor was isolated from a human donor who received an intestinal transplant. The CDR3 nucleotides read TGTGCCAGCAGTTATTCCCTAGCGGTGCGGCTAGATACGCAGTATTTT. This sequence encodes CASSYSLAVRLDTQYF.